These 15 T cell receptor beta chains originate from one sample sequenced in a study of cytomegalovirus exposure and HLA in healthy donors. PCR involved 60 Vbeta and 13 Jbeta primers. Sequenced by immunoSEQ multiplex PCR; TCRdb stores in-frame clones only, minus some. The data hold around 150,000 clones, with around 79% observed a single time. Sequencing was carried out using PBMCs. The receptors come from a woman in her thirties or forties in good health and CMV-seronegative.

This chain joins TRBV10-3 and TRBJ1-2; D remains ambiguous. The CDR3 spans 14 residues. The V end lost 8 bases, the J end lost 0 bases, and 13 bases lay between the germline ends. The germline gives CDR1 ENHRY, CDR2 SYGVKD. The CDR3 region has the DNA TGTGCCATCGCTCGGGGATCTACTAACTATGGCTACACCTTC. Amino acid sequence: CAIARGSTNYGYTF.

The V gene is TRBV9, the J gene TRBJ2-2; the match to TRBD2 covers 9 bases. The germline V gene encodes CDR1 SGDLS and CDR2 YYNGEE. V lost 6 bases, J lost 6 bases, and 9 bases stayed unmatched. The CDR3 is 15 amino acids. CDR3 DNA: TGTGCCAGCACTCCGCGGGGGGGCGACTCCGGGGAGCTGTTTTTT. Translated: CASTPRGGDSGELFF.

The rearrangement joins TRBV4-1 to TRBJ2-7, with 11 bases lining up with TRBD2. CDR1 and CDR2 from the germline V gene are MGHRA and YSYEKL. J was trimmed by 2 bases and V by 4 bases; bases with no gene match: 4. The CDR3 is made up of 15 amino acids. The CDR3 DNA reads TGCGCCAGCAGCCCGGTAGCGGGGGGGGCCTACGAGCAGTACTTC. Protein product: CASSPVAGGAYEQYF.

The genes are TRBV2 and TRBJ2-7, with D perhaps TRBD1 (6 bases). The CDR3 covers 14 residues. Germline V gene lookup returns CDR1 SNHLY and CDR2 FYNNEI. The V end was cut by 6 bases, the J end by 2 bases, with 14 bases between. CDR3 sequence (DNA): TGTGCCAGCAGGAAGGACAGCCCAACCTACGAGCAGTACTTC. Protein sequence: CASRKDSPTYEQYF.

The DNA of the CDR3 is TGTGCCAGCACCGTCCTCTTCGGGCAGGGTACGCAGTATTTT. This gives the protein CASTVLFGQGTQYF. J is TRBJ2-3 and V is TRBV2; perhaps TRBD1 as D (5 bases). Germline loops: CDR1 SNHLY, CDR2 FYNNEI. The CDR3 is 14 amino acids. With 7 bases removed from V and 8 bases from J, the gap between germline ends came to 19 bases.

The rearrangement joins TRBV2 to TRBJ2-5; 10 bases are a match to TRBD1. The CDR3 spans 15 residues. Germline loops: CDR1 SNHLY, CDR2 FYNNEI. V shed 6 bases, J shed 3 bases, and the junction held 7 bases outside the gene matches. The CDR3 nucleotides read TGTGCCAGCAGGCGACAGGGGGCGGGTAAAGAGACCCAGTACTTC. Translation: CASRRQGAGKETQYF.

This clone was seen only a few times. V usage is TRBV5-4 and J usage is TRBJ2-5; TRBD2 matches 12 bases. This CDR3 comprises 16 residues. With V trimmed by 4 bases and J by 2 bases, 6 bases remained unmatched. Germline V gene data show CDR1 as SGHNT and CDR2 as YYREEE (reference sequence). The CDR3 sequence is CASSPRLAGEQETQYF. CDR3 coding DNA: TGTGCCAGCAGCCCCCGACTAGCGGGGGAGCAAGAGACCCAGTACTTC.

This clone was counted between two and nine times. The V call is TRBV2, the J call TRBJ1-4; D not certain. The CDR3 consists of 14 residues. Trimming cost V 6 bases and J 2 bases, with 10 bases left between them. Germline assignment: CDR1 SNHLY and CDR2 FYNNEI. The CDR3 DNA reads as TGTGCCAGCAGGCGGGAGGGTACTAATGAAAAACTGTTTTTT. It yields the protein CASRREGTNEKLFF. Supplemented by reference TRBV2 and TRBJ1-4, the full variable domain reads EPEVTQTPSHQVTQMGQEVILRCVPISNHLYFYWYRQILGQKVEFLVSFYNNEISEKSEIFDDQFSVERPDGSNFTLKIRSTKLEDSAMYFCASRREGTNEKLFFGSGTQLSVL.

This chain uses TRBV11-3 with TRBJ2-1, with 11 bases aligning to TRBD2. With 2 bases clipped from V and 4 bases from J, the junction kept 1 base outside the gene matches. This CDR3 spans 15 amino acids. CDR1 SGHNT and CDR2 YENEEA come from the germline V gene. The CDR3 loop is CASSLIAGGYNEQFF. The CDR3, as DNA: TGTGCCAGCAGCTTAATAGCGGGGGGGTACAATGAGCAGTTCTTC. Full variable domain (rest looked up from reference TRBV11-3 and TRBJ2-1): EAGVVQSPRYKIIEKKQPVAFWCNPISGHNTLYWYLQNLGQGPELLIRYENEEAVDDSQLPKDRFSAERLKGVDSTLKIQPAELGDSAVYLCASSLIAGGYNEQFFGPGTRLTVL.

The chain has TRBV5-1 and TRBJ2-3; maybe TRBD1 (5 bases). The CDR3 loop spans 15 amino acids. Trimming pared 4 bases from V and 8 bases from J, leaving 20 bases between. Germline V lookup: CDR1 SGHRS, CDR2 YFSETQ. The CDR3 spells CASSLQAGLTSTQYF. The CDR3 DNA sequence: TGCGCCAGCAGCCTACAGGCCGGGCTCACGTCTACGCAGTATTTT.

The V and J genes are TRBV4-2 and TRBJ1-2; 10 bases are shared with TRBD1. The length of the CDR3 is 14 residues. The junction had 6 bases not matched to a gene; V was cut back by 4 bases and J by 7 bases. Germline CDR1 and CDR2: LGHNA and YNFKEQ. The CDR3 region has the DNA TGTGCCAGCAGCCCGGGACAGGGGATTAGTGGCTACACCTTC. Protein sequence: CASSPGQGISGYTF.

This clone appeared a single time. DNA of the CDR3: TGTGCCAGCAGCTTGGGGCGGGGGGGCCCAGATACGCAGTATTTT. It codes for CASSLGRGGPDTQYF. The chain couples TRBV5-4 to TRBJ2-3, with TRBD2 matching 9 bases. CDR1 SGHNT and CDR2 YYREEE come from the germline V gene (reference sequence). The CDR3 is 15 amino acids. The junction had 3 bases not matched to a gene; V was cut back by 0 bases and J by 4 bases.

This CDR3 is CASHEGLAVSTDTQYF. The CDR3 nucleotides are TGTGCAAGTCACGAGGGACTAGCGGTTAGCACAGATACGCAGTATTTT. The chain couples TRBV12-2 to TRBJ2-3; the DNA was not compared with TRBD2, the D call given in the table. TRBV12-2 is flagged as a pseudogene. CDR3 length: 16 amino acids.

J is TRBJ2-1 and V is TRBV7-9, with 11 bases aligning to TRBD2. The V gene's germline CDR1 is SEHNR and CDR2 FQNEAQ (reference sequence). V gave up 0 bases and J gave up 10 bases; unmatched junction bases: 8. The CDR3 is 16 amino acids. The CDR3 DNA reads as TGTGCCAGCAGCTTAGCACTAGCGGGGGCCGCGATGGAGCAGTTCTTC. Encoded protein: CASSLALAGAAMEQFF.

The chain has TRBV10-3 and TRBJ2-3, with 7 bases identical to TRBD1. V shed 5 bases, J shed 2 bases, and the junction held 7 bases outside the gene matches. The CDR3 runs 15 residues. Germline CDR1 reads ENHRY; CDR2 reads SYGVKD. The CDR3 loop reads CAISKTGAVTDTQYF. Here the CDR3 DNA reads TGTGCCATCAGTAAAACAGGGGCCGTCACAGATACGCAGTATTTT.